This TCR beta chain was sequenced for a study of regulatory T cells in long-lasting Graves disease. Libraries of TCR beta came from iRepertoire HTBI primers plus Arm-PCR of CDR3 regions. TCRdb recomputed calls from the multiplex PCR reads with MiXCR, one row per CDR3 protein. Among 360,000 or so distinct CDR3 sequences, 15% to 20% were seen once, and the ten largest hold 20%. Time point specified: newly diagnosed GD, antithyroid drugs for less than 3 months. Researchers made the TCR library from RNA that was extracted from PBMCs. The V gene lost 2 bases and the J gene lost 5 bases, with 13 bases spanning the gap. Germline loops: CDR1 LGHDT, CDR2 YNNKEL (reference sequence). The CDR3 sequence is 15 residues long. This clonotype was picked up many times. This same sample was also taken into another study, of T cells in Graves' hyperthyroidism and ophthalmopathy.

The origin of this receptor is a woman younger than 35 with Graves disease. This chain joins TRBV3-1 and TRBJ2-1; a possible D gene is TRBD2 (5 bases). The sample was peripheral blood mononuclear cells (PBMCs), taken at new diagnosis, from a patient treated with antithyroid drugs. The CDR3 is CASSQHRGGDNEQFF. CDR3 DNA sequence: TGTGCCAGCAGCCAACATCGGGGTGGAGACAATGAGCAGTTCTTC.